Each of the 14 T cell receptor beta chains below was sequenced from the same sample in a study of T-cell memory formation after mild COVID-19. MiXCR, run by TCRdb on the 5' RACE reads, gives a single entry per CDR3 protein. The data show fewer than 650,000 distinct CDR3 sequences, about a fifth seen once. Sequencing input: PBMCs or a T cell subset sorted from them (not recorded which). Source of these receptors: an adult woman who had mild COVID-19 (a few samples of this study predate the infection). Cell type and time point are not known.

This clonotype occurred a few times. The J gene is TRBJ2-7, the V gene TRBV6-6; the D is unclear. The CDR3 totals 10 residues. Germline loops: CDR1 MNHNY, CDR2 SVGAGI (reference sequence). V was cut by 8 bases and J by 5 bases, with 7 bases left in between. CDR3: CASRRNEQYF. The CDR3 bases are TGTGCCAGCCGTCGCAACGAGCAGTACTTC.

The rearrangement links TRBV5-1 to TRBJ2-7; possible D gene TRBD1, 6 bases. Trimming left V 0 bases short and J 6 bases short, with 13 bases between. This CDR3 is built from 14 residues. Germline CDR1 SGHRS, CDR2 YFSETQ. CDR3 nucleotide sequence: TGCGCCAGCAGCTTGGTGGCAGGGGAAGGCGAGCAGTACTTC. As protein: CASSLVAGEGEQYF.

V gene TRBV4-3 combines with J gene TRBJ1-1; possible D gene TRBD1, 6 bases. Germline assignment: CDR1 LGHNA and CDR2 YSLEER. There are 14 residues in the CDR3. V gave up 3 bases and J gave up 1 base, with 9 bases separating them. In DNA, the CDR3 is TGCGCCAGCAGCCATATGGGACAGAACACTGAAGCTTTCTTT. This gives the protein CASSHMGQNTEAFF.

There are a few counts of this clonotype. The chain couples TRBV7-2 to TRBJ2-1; D gene unclear. The CDR3 sequence is 12 residues long. Germline V gene sequence: CDR1 SGHTA, CDR2 FQGNSA. Trimming stripped 5 bases from V and 8 bases from J, with 10 bases between. As DNA, the CDR3 is TGTGCCAGCAGCCCACCGGTCGATGAGCAGTTCTTC. Its protein product is CASSPPVDEQFF.

This chain uses TRBV4-3 with TRBJ2-1, with unresolved D. CDR1 and CDR2 (germline): LGHNA, YSLEER. This CDR3 has 15 residues. The ends were cut back, 0 bases at V and 1 base at J, with 7 bases in the middle. CDR3: CASSQEEGSYNEQFF. CDR3 in DNA: TGCGCCAGCAGCCAAGAAGAAGGTTCCTACAATGAGCAGTTCTTC.

This clonotype has a handful of counts. The chain recombines TRBV12-3 or TRBV12-4 with TRBJ2-2; perhaps D is TRBD1 or TRBD2 (7 bases each). The length of the CDR3 is 15 residues. The V end lost 4 bases, the J end lost 6 bases, and 15 bases lay between the germline ends. CDR3 in DNA: TGTGCCAGCAGTTGGGAGGGGGCAGGACCCGGGGAGCTGTTTTTT. Amino acid sequence: CASSWEGAGPGELFF.

In this sample, this clonotype turned up a few times. This chain connects TRBV29-1 to TRBJ2-2, with TRBD2 matching over 10 bases. V shed 6 bases and J 3 bases; nucleotides not matched to a gene: 10. The CDR3 spans 16 residues. The germline V gene has CDR1 SQVTM and CDR2 ANQGSEA. The DNA for the CDR3 is TGCAGCGTGTCTAGCGGGAGCGGAACCCACACCGGGGAGCTGTTTTTT. It encodes CSVSSGSGTHTGELFF.

This rearrangement joins TRBV30 to TRBJ1-2, with 8 bases lining up with TRBD1. CDR1 and CDR2 (germline): GTSNPN, SVGIG (reference sequence). V lost 0 bases and J lost 4; bases outside the gene matches: 13. The CDR3 covers 17 residues. The CDR3 nucleotides read TGTGCCTGGAGTGTAGGTGACAGGGGACTCCATAGCTATGGCTACACCTTC. Protein sequence: CAWSVGDRGLHSYGYTF.

This clonotype was seen only a few times. The J gene is TRBJ2-7, the V gene TRBV27; 11 bases align to TRBD2. J was trimmed by 3 bases and V by 6 bases; bases with no gene match: 13. Germline values: CDR1 MNHEY, CDR2 SMNVEV (reference sequence). The CDR3 covers 17 residues. The CDR3 is CASSYLFTSGGFYEQYF. The CDR3 DNA reads TGTGCCAGCAGCTACTTATTCACTAGCGGGGGCTTCTACGAGCAGTACTTC.

The rearrangement links TRBV5-1 to TRBJ2-2; 9 bases are shared with TRBD2. CDR1 and CDR2 from the germline V gene are SGHRS and YFSETQ. Trimming cost V 0 bases and J 0 bases; bases outside gene matches: 12. This CDR3 has 20 residues. Here the CDR3 DNA reads TGCGCCAGCAGCTTGGCCAATGGACTAGCGCAAAACGCGAACACCGGGGAGCTGTTTTTT. It translates to CASSLANGLAQNANTGELFF.

This chain's CDR3 is CASSRKRGGLNTGELFF. As DNA, the CDR3 is TGTGCCAGCAGCCGGAAACGGGGGGGCCTTAACACCGGGGAGCTGTTTTTT. V gene TRBV4-2 combines with J gene TRBJ2-2, with TRBD2 matching 8 bases. With V trimmed by 4 bases and J by 2 bases, 9 bases remained unmatched. The CDR3 contains 17 residues. Per germline, CDR1 LGHNA and CDR2 YNFKEQ.

This clonotype was found a few times. This chain joins TRBV24-1 and TRBJ2-2; 7 bases line up with TRBD1. The trim removed 7 bases at V and 5 bases at J, leaving 6 bases unmatched. CDR1 and CDR2 (germline): KGHDR, SFDVKD. The CDR3 covers 14 residues. DNA of the CDR3: TGTGCCACCAGCGTCCCGACAGGGACCGGGGAGCTGTTTTTT. This encodes CATSVPTGTGELFF.

This clonotype was seen a few times. A read error may account for a junction end that differs from germline. The chain carries TRBV6-5 and TRBJ1-1; no clear D gene. The CDR3 extends over 11 amino acids. The V gene's germline CDR1 is MNHEY and CDR2 SVGAGI. The CDR3 reads CASSYLGESSF. Here the CDR3 DNA reads TGTGCCAGCAGTTACCTCGGAGAGAGTTCCTTT.

The V and J genes are TRBV10-3 and TRBJ2-1; D gene unclear. The CDR3 spans 14 residues. From germline, CDR1 is ENHRY and CDR2 SYGVKD. V lost 0 bases to trimming and J lost 9 bases, with 12 bases between them. The CDR3 DNA reads as TGTGCCATCAGTGAGTCTGGCGTCCAAAGTGAGCAGTTCTTC. Protein product: CAISESGVQSEQFF.